This entry concerns a single TCR beta chain. MiXCR was run by TCRdb on the 5' RACE reads, yielding one entry per CDR3 protein. The sample has roughly 70,000 distinct CDR3 sequences, roughly 15% seen once; the top ten hold 6.5% to 8.5%. The data derive from a study of spatial heterogeneity in lung cancer. Study-wide background: Across the raw uncorrected reads, a unique TCR and UMI combination was observed, on average, more than ten times.

Sample time point: sample taken at primary tumor resection. Frozen PBMC, nontumor lung or tumor provided whole RNA, which was sequenced unsorted. Patients with untreated early-stage non-small cell lung cancer, numbering more than 55, were the donors. CDR1 and CDR2 from the germline V gene are MGHDK and SYGVNS. The CDR3 is 14 amino acids. Trimming took 2 bases from V and 5 from J, leaving 12 bases between them. Sequencing used PBMCs, obtained at surgery. The sequence was collected from a male donor with early-stage non-small cell lung cancer. The chain employs TRBV25-1 and TRBJ1-1; tentatively, D is TRBD1 (5 bases). The CDR3 sequence: CASSEGQGLTEAFF. The CDR3 nucleotides read TGTGCCAGCAGTGAAGGCCAGGGTTTAACTGAAGCTTTCTTT.